One and the same sample provided the 29 T cell receptor beta chains below, sequenced in a study of technical replicates of blood from a handful of donors. Sequencing used immunoSEQ multiplex PCR; TCRdb keeps in-frame clones, though not all of them. The repertoire holds 65,000 to 85,000 clones, with around 90% as singletons. The sample was T cells isolated from PBMCs. These receptors were collected from a human donor in good health.

The chain joins TRBV6-1 to TRBJ2-7; D is ambiguous. The CDR3 has 14 amino acids. CDR1 is MNHNS and CDR2 is SASEGT in the germline V gene. The V end was cut by 5 bases, the J end by 0 bases, with 11 bases between. CDR3 sequence: CASSLNTNSYEQYF. In DNA, the CDR3 is TGTGCCAGCAGTTTGAACACCAACTCCTACGAGCAGTACTTC.

This chain uses TRBV9 with TRBJ1-6; TRBD1 matches at 7 bases. The CDR3 contains 16 residues. V trimming: 0 bases; J trimming: 5 bases; junction bases outside the gene matches: 5. Germline V lookup: CDR1 SGDLS, CDR2 YYNGEE. CDR3 in DNA: TGTGCCAGCAGCGTAGACCCAGGGGGTGATAATTCACCCCTCCACTTT. Translation: CASSVDPGGDNSPLHF.

The chain uses TRBV4-1 and TRBJ1-2, with D possibly TRBD1 on 6 matching bases. With 1 base removed from V and 4 bases from J, the gap between germline ends came to 13 bases. The CDR3 is 15 residues long. CDR1 MGHRA and CDR2 YSYEKL come from the germline V gene. The DNA for the CDR3 is TGCGCCAGCAGCCAAGGGGGGCAGGCAAGCTATGGCTACACCTTC. Translation gives CASSQGGQASYGYTF.

The chain recombines TRBV5-4 with TRBJ1-2, with 9 bases matching TRBD1. V was clipped by 4 bases and J by 5 bases; unmatched bases: 9. The V gene's germline CDR1 is SGHNT and CDR2 YYREEE (reference sequence). The CDR3 consists of 15 residues. In DNA form, the CDR3 reads TGTGCCAGCAGCCATAAAGACAGGGGGTATTATGGCTACACCTTC. Translating it yields CASSHKDRGYYGYTF.

The count of this clone is one. V gene TRBV2 combines with J gene TRBJ2-5; no clear D. CDR1 is SNHLY and CDR2 is FYNNEI in the germline V gene. Deletions cut 8 bases from V and 1 base from J, with 11 bases between. This CDR3 comprises 13 residues. The CDR3 reads CASSPEIQETQYF. As DNA, the CDR3 is TGTGCCAGCTCCCCGGAGATCCAAGAGACCCAGTACTTC.

In its sample, this clone was seen once. This chain links TRBV7-2 with TRBJ1-2; a weak D match, TRBD1 (6 bases). There are 14 residues in the CDR3. In germline, CDR1 is SGHTA, CDR2 FQGNSA. V was trimmed by 7 bases and J by 8 bases, leaving 20 bases between them. Written as DNA, the CDR3 is TGTGCCAGCACCCTTCGGGGACACGGACTGGGCTACACCTTC. Its protein product is CASTLRGHGLGYTF.

In its sample, this clone was seen a few times. V usage is TRBV29-1 and J usage is TRBJ1-1; 7 bases line up with TRBD1. The CDR3 has 16 amino acids. CDR1 SQVTM and CDR2 ANQGSEA come from the germline V gene. V lost 5 bases to trimming and J lost 0 bases; unmatched junction nucleotides: 12. CDR3 residues: CSVSTGIGAMNTEAFF. Written as DNA, the CDR3 is TGCAGCGTTTCGACAGGGATAGGGGCCATGAACACTGAAGCTTTCTTT.

The chain combines TRBV11-2 with TRBJ2-1, with D unresolved. The CDR3 length is 15 residues. Trimming removed 4 bases from V and 2 bases from J, with 12 bases in between. CDR1 SGHAT and CDR2 FQNNGV come from the germline V gene. The DNA of the CDR3 is TGTGCCAGCAGCTCCCGACTCTCCACCTACAATGAGCAGTTCTTC. This translates into CASSSRLSTYNEQFF.

V usage is TRBV15 and J usage is TRBJ2-1, with 7 bases fitting TRBD1. The CDR3 is 17 residues long. V trimming: 3 bases; J trimming: 5 bases; junction bases outside the gene matches: 13. Germline V gives CDR1 LNHNV, CDR2 YYDKDF (reference sequence). Here the CDR3 reads CATSRGVRDSENNEQFF. CDR3 DNA sequence: TGTGCCACCAGCAGGGGGGTCCGGGACAGCGAAAACAATGAGCAGTTCTTC.

The chain joins TRBV6-1 to TRBJ2-1; 9 nucleotides agree with TRBD2. CDR3 length equals 14 residues. Germline V gives CDR1 MNHNS, CDR2 SASEGT. V lost 3 bases, J lost 7 bases, and 4 bases stayed unmatched. CDR3 loop: CASSEGLASNEQFF. The CDR3 nucleotides read TGTGCCAGCAGTGAGGGACTAGCAAGTAATGAGCAGTTCTTC.

For this clone: The germline gene is not matched at one end of the junction; a read error may be the cause. The chain uses TRBV2 and TRBJ2-7; D may be TRBD1 (6 bases). The V gene's germline CDR1 is SNHLY and CDR2 FYNNEI. CDR3 size: 15 residues. The CDR3, as DNA: TGTGCCAGCGGTGATTTCTCAAAGGGACACTACGAGCAGTACTTC. It encodes CASGDFSKGHYEQYF.

This chain joins TRBV7-9 and TRBJ2-1; the match to TRBD2 covers 7 bases. The V gene's germline CDR1 is SEHNR and CDR2 FQNEAQ (reference sequence). V lost 7 bases and J lost 9; bases outside the gene matches: 21. The CDR3 covers 17 residues. CDR3 bases: TGTGCCAGCACCCGTTGGGCGGGGGATAGTCTTGCGGGTGAGCAGTTCTTC. This sequence encodes CASTRWAGDSLAGEQFF.

This clone occurred a few times. The chain joins TRBV6-5 to TRBJ1-1; D ambiguous. Germline assignment: CDR1 MNHEY and CDR2 SVGAGI. The CDR3 covers 13 residues. V was shortened by 4 bases and J by 4 bases, with 10 bases between the two germline ends. CDR3 in amino acids: CASSSRRITEAFF. The CDR3 DNA reads TGTGCCAGCAGTTCCAGGAGGATCACTGAAGCTTTCTTT.

This chain links TRBV30 with TRBJ2-5; 9 positions match TRBD2. Germline V gene sequence: CDR1 GTSNPN, CDR2 SVGIG (reference sequence). V gave up 1 base and J gave up 4 bases; unmatched junction bases: 10. The CDR3 has 16 amino acids. In nucleotides, the CDR3 is TGTGCCTGGAGTGAAAACTTGCGGGGGGGCAGAGAGACCCAGTACTTC. Translated, it gives CAWSENLRGGRETQYF.

This clone was counted a single time. CDR3: CASSLGLDSDGYTF. CDR3 in DNA: TGTGCCAGCAGCTTGGGGTTGGATAGCGATGGCTACACCTTC. The chain recombines TRBV5-8 with TRBJ1-2; D gene unclear. Trimming shortened V by 0 bases and J by 6 bases, and 12 bases separated the two germline ends. CDR3 size: 14 residues. Germline V gene lookup returns CDR1 SGHTS and CDR2 YDEGEE.

The chain couples TRBV7-9 to TRBJ2-3; D is perhaps TRBD2 (5 bases). The CDR3 is made up of 14 amino acids. Trimming removed 4 bases at V and 3 bases at J, with 11 bases between. Germline lookup yields CDR1 SEHNR and CDR2 FQNEAQ (reference sequence). DNA for the CDR3: TGTGCCAGCAGCTCGGGAAGGTGGACAGATACGCAGTATTTT. As protein: CASSSGRWTDTQYF.

The chain uses TRBV7-9 and TRBJ2-1, with 7 bases identical to TRBD2. Germline CDR1 SEHNR, CDR2 FQNEAQ (reference sequence). The CDR3 consists of 16 residues. Unmatched junction bases numbered 10, after V lost 5 bases and J lost 3 bases. The CDR3 nucleotides read TGTGCCAGCAGCCCCCAAGTGGCGGGGGACTACAATGAGCAGTTCTTC. Its translation is CASSPQVAGDYNEQFF.

CDR3 nucleotides: TGTGCCAGCAGTTACGGACTACTAGCTGCCTACGAGCAGTACTTC. Translation: CASSYGLLAAYEQYF. This chain uses TRBV28 with TRBJ2-7; a weak D match, TRBD2 (6 bases). This CDR3 has 15 residues. Trimming removed 4 bases at V and 2 bases at J, with 15 bases between. Germline V lookup: CDR1 MDHEN, CDR2 SYDVKM.

The rearrangement uses TRBV5-1 and TRBJ2-1; D is unresolved. The CDR3 sequence is 15 residues long. Trimming removed 5 bases at V and 8 bases at J, with 20 bases between. Germline CDR1 reads SGHRS; CDR2 reads YFSETQ. The CDR3: CASRIETASQHEQFF. For the CDR3, the DNA is TGCGCCAGCAGAATCGAAACAGCTTCGCAGCATGAGCAGTTCTTC.

V gene TRBV2 combines with J gene TRBJ1-2, with 9 bases identical to TRBD1. V gave up 3 bases and J gave up 5 bases; unmatched junction bases: 4. Germline V gene sequence: CDR1 SNHLY, CDR2 FYNNEI. CDR3 length equals 14 residues. DNA for the CDR3: TGTGCCAGCAGTGATCCGGGACAGGGTTATGGCTACACCTTC. Translated: CASSDPGQGYGYTF.

This clone was detected only once. The chain is built from TRBV7-2 and TRBJ2-7, with D perhaps matching TRBD1 (6 bases). This CDR3 comprises 16 residues. Trimming left V 0 bases short and J 5 bases short, with 17 bases between. Germline V gene sequence: CDR1 SGHTA, CDR2 FQGNSA. The CDR3 region is CASSLAGRQVLNEQYF. The CDR3 DNA reads as TGTGCCAGCAGCTTAGCCGGCAGACAGGTTCTGAACGAGCAGTACTTC.

V and J are TRBV19 and TRBJ2-7, with 9 bases aligning to TRBD2. V dropped 6 bases and J dropped 3; count of bases not matched to a gene: 6. CDR1 and CDR2 from the germline V gene are LNHDA and SQIVND (reference sequence). The CDR3 sequence is 14 residues long. CDR3 coding DNA: TGTGCCAGTAGCCCGGGGACTAGCAACTACGAGCAGTACTTC. The encoded protein is CASSPGTSNYEQYF.

The chain uses TRBV7-2 and TRBJ1-1, with TRBD1 identical over 7 bases. The CDR3 is 15 residues long. Losses at the gene ends were 5 bases for V and 3 bases for J; bases not matched to a gene: 9. Germline assignment: CDR1 SGHTA and CDR2 FQGNSA. The CDR3 region is CASSLGQAGDTEAFF. The CDR3, as DNA: TGTGCCAGCAGCCTAGGACAGGCGGGGGACACTGAAGCTTTCTTT.

The chain couples TRBV7-9 to TRBJ2-1; no firm D call. The CDR3 is 11 amino acids. V lost 7 bases, J lost 14 bases, and 15 bases lay in between. The germline V gene encodes CDR1 SEHNR and CDR2 FQNEAQ (reference sequence). CDR3 loop: CASTQSFQKFF. Written as DNA, the CDR3 is TGTGCCAGCACCCAGTCGTTCCAGAAGTTCTTC.

This clone was detected only once. The J gene is TRBJ1-5, the V gene TRBV5-4; the match to TRBD1 covers 9 bases. The J segment lost 6 bases and the V segment lost 3 bases, leaving 4 bases of the junction unmatched. Germline CDR1 is SGHNT and CDR2 is YYREEE (reference sequence). The CDR3 sequence is 14 residues long. CDR3: CASSSQGARQPQHF. As DNA, the CDR3 is TGTGCCAGCAGCTCACAGGGGGCACGTCAGCCCCAGCATTTT.

The chain is built from TRBV7-6 and TRBJ2-1, with 11 bases identical to TRBD2. The CDR3 loop spans 18 amino acids. With V trimmed by 5 bases and J by 8 bases, 17 bases remained unmatched. The V gene's germline CDR1 is SGHVS and CDR2 FNYEAQ. The CDR3 DNA sequence: TGTGCCAGCAGCCCCCCCACGTTTATAGCGGGAGGGAGGGATGAGCAGTTCTTC. Its translation: CASSPPTFIAGGRDEQFF. The full variable domain, with the rest looked up from reference TRBV7-6 and TRBJ2-1, is GAGVSQSPRYKVTKRGQDVALRCDPISGHVSLYWYRQALGQGPEFLTYFNYEAQQDKSGLPNDRFSAERPEGSISTLTIQRTEQRDSAMYRCASSPPTFIAGGRDEQFFGPGTRLTVL.

This clone was picked up one time. As DNA, the CDR3 is TGTGCCAGCAGCATCATCGGGACAGGCTACAATGAGCAGTTCTTC. It codes for CASSIIGTGYNEQFF. The chain recombines TRBV7-6 with TRBJ2-1, with TRBD1 matching over 8 bases. CDR1 and CDR2 (germline): SGHVS, FNYEAQ. The CDR3 length is 15 residues. The V and J ends lost 5 bases and 3 bases, in that order; junction bases with no gene match: 6.

The chain couples TRBV5-6 to TRBJ1-2; no firm D call. CDR1 is SGHDT, CDR2 YYEEEE, per germline. This CDR3 is 13 amino acids long. Trimming removed 1 base at V and 2 bases at J, with 6 bases between. Here the CDR3 reads CASSLRQNYGYTF. The CDR3 DNA is TGTGCCAGCAGCTTGCGTCAGAACTATGGCTACACCTTC.

The chain is built from TRBV7-9 and TRBJ2-5; maybe TRBD2 (6 bases). The CDR3 consists of 15 residues. Trimming left V 5 bases short and J 2 bases short, with 15 bases between. Germline-derived CDR1 and CDR2 are SEHNR and FQNEAQ (reference sequence). The CDR3 nucleotides are TGTGCCAGCAGCACGAAGTGGGGGGAACAAGAGACCCAGTACTTC. Its translation: CASSTKWGEQETQYF.